The table lists the clone carrying this TCR beta chain with a few counts. This sample is drawn from a study of T-cell memory formation after mild COVID-19. TCRdb redid the calling of the 5' RACE reads with MiXCR, one entry per CDR3 protein. Here the sample spans hundreds of thousands of distinct CDR3 sequences, roughly 17% being singletons. Sequenced material: PBMCs or a T cell subset sorted from them (not recorded which). This sequence was found in an adult woman who had mild COVID-19 (a few samples of this study predate the infection). Cell type and time point are not known.

The CDR3 protein is CASSRRGSGNQPQHF. The CDR3 DNA reads as TGTGCCAGCAGCCGGAGGGGCAGTGGGAATCAGCCCCAGCATTTT. The chain recombines TRBV13 with TRBJ1-5; the D gene is possibly TRBD1 (5 bases). The V gene's germline CDR1 is PRHDT and CDR2 FYEKMQ (reference sequence). V dropped 5 bases and J dropped 4 bases, with 15 bases sitting between them. The CDR3 sequence is 15 residues long. The variable domain in full, completed from reference TRBV13 and TRBJ1-5, reads AAGVIQSPRHLIKEKRETATLKCYPIPRHDTVYWYQQGPGQDPQFLISFYEKMQSDKGSIPDRFSAQQFSDYHSELNMSSLELGDSALYFCASSRRGSGNQPQHFGDGTRLSIL.